One sample yielded the 26 T cell receptor beta chains listed below, sequenced in a study of CD8 T cells in ankylosing spondylitis. In TCRdb, the 5' RACE reads were re-called with MiXCR into one record per CDR3 protein. The sample records some 140,000 distinct CDR3 sequences, 6% to 8% being singletons. The sample taken for sequencing was blood, either unsorted or a sorted T cell fraction (not recorded which). Receptor source: a female donor with ankylosing spondylitis or in good health (not recorded which).

This clonotype showed up many times. The chain uses TRBV4-1 and TRBJ1-2; 7 bases map to TRBD1. The V gene end was trimmed by 3 bases and the J gene end by 0 bases; junction bases not matched to a gene: 4. Germline-derived CDR1 and CDR2 are MGHRA and YSYEKL. The CDR3 contains 15 residues. CDR3 sequence: CASSHGQESNYGYTF. The CDR3 DNA follows: TGCGCCAGCAGCCATGGACAGGAATCTAACTATGGCTACACCTTC.

In its sample, this clonotype was seen many times. The germline gene is not matched at one end of the junction; a read error may be the cause. V and J are TRBV6-5 and TRBJ2-1, with TRBD2 as a possible D gene (6 bases). The CDR3 length is 17 residues. Germline CDR1 is MNHEY and CDR2 is SVGAGI. In DNA, the CDR3 is TGTGCCAGCAGTTCCAACATAGCGGTCTACTCCCACAATGAGCAGTTCTTC. Translated, it gives CASSSNIAVYSHNEQFF.

At least ten counts were recorded for this clonotype. The chain combines TRBV29-1 with TRBJ2-3; D not resolved. Germline-derived CDR1 and CDR2 are SQVTM and ANQGSEA. The CDR3 covers 14 residues. V lost 4 bases to trimming and J lost 6 bases, with 17 bases between them. CDR3 residues: CSVGVLGDWDTQYF. The DNA for the CDR3 is TGCAGCGTTGGTGTTCTAGGAGATTGGGATACGCAGTATTTT.

The chain employs TRBV7-2 and TRBJ1-2, with TRBD1 identical over 10 bases. Germline trimming cut 10 bases from V and 6 bases from J; bases unmatched to any gene: 5. The length of the CDR3 is 12 residues. Germline-derived CDR1 and CDR2 are SGHTA and FQGNSA. This CDR3 reads CAKDRGVDGYTF. In DNA, the CDR3 is TGTGCCAAGGACAGGGGGGTAGATGGCTACACCTTC. The full variable domain, rest sourced from reference TRBV7-2 and TRBJ1-2, is GAGVSQSPSNKVTEKGKDVELRCDPISGHTALYWYRQSLGQGLEFLIYFQGNSAPDKSGLPSDRFSAERTGGSVSTLTIQRTQQEDSAVYLCAKDRGVDGYTFGSGTRLTVV.

This clonotype was found many times. V usage is TRBV20-1 and J usage is TRBJ2-3; D is perhaps TRBD2 (6 bases). Trimming shortened V by 6 bases and J by 2 bases, and 9 bases separated the two germline ends. CDR3 length equals 12 residues. From germline, CDR1 is DFQATT and CDR2 SNEGSKA (reference sequence). The CDR3 DNA is TGCAGTGCGGAGGACTACACAGATACGCAGTATTTT. Its translation: CSAEDYTDTQYF.

At least ten counts were recorded for this clonotype. The genes are TRBV7-9 and TRBJ2-4; no definite D call. V dropped 6 bases and J dropped 0 bases, with 12 bases sitting between them. This CDR3 spans 15 amino acids. Germline V lookup: CDR1 SEHNR, CDR2 FQNEAQ (reference sequence). This CDR3 reads CASSPITLAKNIQYF. The CDR3 DNA sequence: TGTGCCAGCAGTCCTATTACCCTAGCCAAAAACATTCAGTACTTC. The complete variable domain, with remaining parts taken from reference TRBV7-9 and TRBJ2-4, reads DTGVSQNPRHKITKRGQNVTFRCDPISEHNRLYWYRQTLGQGPEFLTYFQNEAQLEKSRLLSDRFSAERPKGSFSTLEIQRTEQGDSAMYLCASSPITLAKNIQYFGAGTRLSVL.

This clonotype was seen ten or more times. Here the CDR3 reads CASSWTVNTEAFF. Written as DNA, the CDR3 is TGTGCCAGCAGTTGGACAGTGAACACTGAAGCTTTCTTT. This chain uses TRBV12-3 or TRBV12-4 with TRBJ1-1, with a tentative D call TRBD1 (6 bases). The CDR3 spans 13 residues. The germline V and J ends were trimmed by 4 bases and 0 bases, with 6 bases remaining between them.

This chain joins TRBV10-3 and TRBJ1-1; D unresolved. The CDR3 is 13 amino acids. The V end lost 7 bases, the J end lost 1 base, and 10 bases lay between the germline ends. CDR1 and CDR2 (germline): ENHRY, SYGVKD. The CDR3 DNA is TGTGCCATCACCTTTGACACGAACACTGAAGCTTTCTTT. Translating gives CAITFDTNTEAFF.

This clonotype was counted at least ten times. CDR3 in DNA: TGCAGTGCTAAATATGGGGTGGTCGACACTGAAGCTTTCTTT. It codes for CSAKYGVVDTEAFF. The rearrangement joins TRBV20-1 to TRBJ1-1; D gene ambiguous. The CDR3 is 14 residues long. Trimming took off 4 bases at V and 3 bases at J, with 15 bases between the two ends. Germline V gene lookup returns CDR1 DFQATT and CDR2 SNEGSKA (reference sequence).

This clonotype was counted ten times or more. The V and J genes are TRBV4-1 and TRBJ2-1; 10 bases fit TRBD2. Germline lookup yields CDR1 MGHRA and CDR2 YSYEKL. J was trimmed by 6 bases and V by 1 base; bases with no gene match: 6. The length of the CDR3 is 16 residues. CDR3 nucleotides: TGCGCCAGCAGCCAAGGGCTAGCGGGGGTCTTCAATGAGCAGTTCTTC. It specifies CASSQGLAGVFNEQFF.

This chain links TRBV5-1 with TRBJ2-3, with 9 bases that match TRBD1. The ends lost 0 bases at V and 5 bases at J; junction bases unmatched: 4. The CDR3 runs to 15 residues. Germline CDR1 and CDR2: SGHRS and YFSETQ. The CDR3 DNA is TGCGCCAGCAGCTTGGTGGGACAGGGACAAGATACGCAGTATTTT. Amino acids: CASSLVGQGQDTQYF.

This clonotype was seen at least ten times. V is TRBV5-1 and J is TRBJ2-1; the D call may be TRBD1 or TRBD2 (6 bases each). The length of the CDR3 is 16 residues. The germline V gene has CDR1 SGHRS and CDR2 YFSETQ. Trimming took off 7 bases at V and 3 bases at J, with 20 bases between the two ends. CDR3 bases: TGCGCCAGCTCGGACGGGGGCCGACCCCTCTACAATGAGCAGTTCTTC. It yields the protein CASSDGGRPLYNEQFF.

This clonotype was observed at least ten times. The chain recombines TRBV7-9 with TRBJ2-7; D is ambiguous. This CDR3 is built from 12 residues. CDR1 and CDR2 (germline): SEHNR, FQNEAQ (reference sequence). Between the trimmed V and J ends, which lost 7 bases and 3 bases, there was a span of 10 bases. The DNA for the CDR3 is TGTGCCAGCACGGAAGGTATCTACGAGCAGTACTTC. Its translation is CASTEGIYEQYF.

This clonotype was seen at least ten times. The rearrangement joins TRBV5-1 to TRBJ1-1; 7 positions agree with TRBD1. This CDR3 has 12 amino acids. Germline lookup yields CDR1 SGHRS and CDR2 YFSETQ. The V gene end was trimmed by 4 bases and the J gene end by 5 bases; junction bases not matched to a gene: 2. CDR3 in DNA: TGCGCCAGCAGCCAGGGACAGACTGAAGCTTTCTTT. Protein sequence: CASSQGQTEAFF. Supplemented by reference TRBV5-1 and TRBJ1-1, the full variable domain reads KAGVTQTPRYLIKTRGQQVTLSCSPISGHRSVSWYQQTPGQGLQFLFEYFSETQRNKGNFPGRFSGRQFSNSRSEMNVSTLELGDSALYLCASSQGQTEAFFGQGTRLTVV.

This clonotype was observed many times. J is TRBJ2-7 and V is TRBV7-9, with unresolved D. Germline CDR1 and CDR2: SEHNR and FQNEAQ (reference sequence). The ends were cut back, 4 bases at V and 0 bases at J, with 13 bases in the middle. This CDR3 is 15 amino acids long. The CDR3 is CASSSPARSSYEQYF. The CDR3 region has the DNA TGTGCCAGCAGCTCCCCGGCCCGGAGCTCCTACGAGCAGTACTTC.

This clonotype was seen many times. The CDR3 nucleotides read TGCGCCAGCAGCTTTCGGACAGGGAAGTCCCACGAGCAGTACTTC. Its protein product is CASSFRTGKSHEQYF. The chain carries TRBV5-1 and TRBJ2-7; 8 positions agree with TRBD1. The CDR3 consists of 15 residues. Trimming removed 2 bases from V and 5 bases from J; junction bases left unmatched: 9. Germline CDR1 is SGHRS and CDR2 is YFSETQ.

This clonotype was recorded many times. The CDR3 sequence: CASSAHWGGGASDTQYF. The CDR3 bases are TGCGCCAGCAGCGCTCACTGGGGCGGGGGGGCCTCAGATACGCAGTATTTT. The chain carries TRBV4-1 and TRBJ2-3; 9 bases match TRBD2. The CDR3 is made up of 17 amino acids. V was clipped by 5 bases and J by 4 bases; unmatched bases: 13. The V gene's germline CDR1 is MGHRA and CDR2 YSYEKL.

This clonotype was observed at least ten times. The V and J genes are TRBV20-1 and TRBJ1-1; maybe TRBD1 (5 bases). V lost 2 bases to trimming and J lost 1 base, with 8 bases between them. The CDR3 extends over 13 amino acids. Germline CDR1 and CDR2: DFQATT and SNEGSKA (reference sequence). The DNA of the CDR3 is TGCAGTGCTAGAACAGGCCAGAACACTGAAGCTTTCTTT. It yields the protein CSARTGQNTEAFF.

This clonotype was seen at least ten times. The chain recombines TRBV4-1 with TRBJ2-7; D call uncertain. Germline assignment: CDR1 MGHRA and CDR2 YSYEKL. The V and J ends lost 1 base and 0 bases respectively, with 10 bases between them. CDR3 size: 15 residues. CDR3 bases: TGCGCCAGCAGCCAAGGATTTGAGAGCTCCTACGAGCAGTACTTC. It codes for CASSQGFESSYEQYF.

This clonotype has ten or more counts. The chain joins TRBV6-1 to TRBJ1-6; 8 bases are a match to TRBD1. Germline V CDR1 and CDR2: MNHNS, SASEGT. The CDR3 spans 15 residues. The trim removed 6 bases at V and 6 bases at J, leaving 7 bases unmatched. This CDR3 reads CASRDRAGINSPLHF. In DNA form, the CDR3 reads TGTGCCAGCAGGGACAGGGCTGGGATTAATTCACCCCTCCACTTT.

The table lists this clonotype with a few counts. The genes are TRBV11-2 and TRBJ2-1, with D possibly called TRBD1 or TRBD2 (5 bases each). The CDR3 consists of 13 residues. Germline V gene sequence: CDR1 SGHAT, CDR2 FQNNGV. Trimming shortened V by 5 bases and J by 5 bases, and 10 bases separated the two germline ends. The CDR3 DNA reads TGTGCCAGCAGCCAAGGGACGCACAATGAGCAGTTCTTC. It yields the protein CASSQGTHNEQFF.

This clonotype appeared a single time. A much larger clone lies a single base off, so this may be a read error. The chain links TRBV12-3 or TRBV12-4 to TRBJ1-5; TRBD1 agrees at 8 bases. CDR3 length: 14 residues. This chain's CDR3 is CANSLRTGNQPQHF. In nucleotides, the CDR3 is TGTGCCAACAGTTTAAGGACAGGGAATCAGCCCCAGCATTTT.

This clonotype was detected many times. The chain uses TRBV20-1 and TRBJ2-1; no reliable D call. V was cut by 3 bases and J by 9 bases, with 18 bases left in between. The CDR3 is made up of 14 amino acids. Germline-derived CDR1 and CDR2 are DFQATT and SNEGSKA (reference sequence). As DNA, the CDR3 is TGCAGTGCTAGGATGGGTGGCCGGGTTGGTGAGCAGTTCTTC. Protein product: CSARMGGRVGEQFF.

This clonotype was recorded many times. This chain joins TRBV5-1 and TRBJ2-5; D uncertain. This CDR3 has 13 amino acids. The V and J ends lost 3 bases and 2 bases respectively, with 8 bases between them. Germline loops: CDR1 SGHRS, CDR2 YFSETQ. CDR3 in DNA: TGCGCCAGCAGCTGGGCCCCGCAAGAGACCCAGTACTTC. It yields the protein CASSWAPQETQYF.

This clonotype was observed at least ten times. V and J are TRBV20-1 and TRBJ1-1; possibly TRBD1 for D (5 bases). The CDR3 is 8 amino acids. CDR1 DFQATT and CDR2 SNEGSKA come from the germline V gene (reference sequence). The V gene lost 8 bases and the J gene lost 10 bases, with 8 bases spanning the gap. The CDR3 loop reads CSLQGAFF. The CDR3 bases are TGCAGTCTGCAGGGAGCTTTCTTT.

This clonotype was seen at least ten times. This sequence joins TRBV6-5 and TRBJ1-4; D gene uncertain. This CDR3 contains 15 residues. V shed 0 bases and J shed 0 bases, with 5 bases lying between them. The germline CDR1 and CDR2 sequences are MNHEY and SVGAGI. This chain's CDR3 is CASSYSHPTNEKLFF. The CDR3 region has the DNA TGTGCCAGCAGTTACTCGCATCCAACTAATGAAAAACTGTTTTTT.